Below, one T cell receptor (beta chain) is given with its context. The entry originates in a study of blood T cells in healthy people across ages. From germline, CDR1 is ENHRY and CDR2 SYGVKD. V was clipped by 10 bases and J by 3 bases, with 13 bases between them. The CDR3 runs to 13 residues. Primed by a sample-barcoded 5' primer and a J-beta primer mix, a second PCR proceeded for 7 to 11 cycles. TCRdb itself ran the 5' RACE reads through MiXCR, one entry per CDR3 protein. The profile shows roughly 1.9 million distinct CDR3 sequences, approximately 40% of them singletons. V is TRBV10-3 and J is TRBJ1-3; D is unclear. The receptor was isolated from a human donor in good health. The sample comprised blood. The CDR3 DNA follows: TGTGCCACCTCGCCCCGAGATGGAAACACCATATATTTT. Its translation is CATSPRDGNTIYF.